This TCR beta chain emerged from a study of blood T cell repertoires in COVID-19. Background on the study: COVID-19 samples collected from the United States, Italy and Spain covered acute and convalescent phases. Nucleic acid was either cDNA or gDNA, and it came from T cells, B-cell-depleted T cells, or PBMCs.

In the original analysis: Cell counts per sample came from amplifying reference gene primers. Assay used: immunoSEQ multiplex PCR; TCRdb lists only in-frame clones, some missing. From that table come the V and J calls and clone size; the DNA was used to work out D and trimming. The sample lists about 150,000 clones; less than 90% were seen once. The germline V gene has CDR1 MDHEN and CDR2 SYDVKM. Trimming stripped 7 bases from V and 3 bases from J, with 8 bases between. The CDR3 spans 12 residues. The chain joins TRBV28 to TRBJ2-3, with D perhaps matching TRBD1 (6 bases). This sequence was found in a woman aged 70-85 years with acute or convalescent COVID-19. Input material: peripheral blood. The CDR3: CASKGETDTQYF. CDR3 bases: TGTGCCAGCAAGGGGGAAACAGATACGCAGTATTTT.